Following are 24 T cell receptor beta chains from one sample sequenced in a study of technical replicates of blood from four donors. Assay: immunoSEQ multiplex PCR; the TCRdb copy retains only in-frame clones and omits some. The data contain tens of thousands of clones, roughly 95% of them singletons. Specimen: T cells isolated from PBMCs. These TCRs come from a human donor in good health.

The V call is TRBV7-8, the J call TRBJ2-7; a weak D match, TRBD2 (5 bases). The CDR3 is 14 amino acids. The V and J ends lost 2 bases and 4 bases respectively, with 12 bases between them. The germline gives CDR1 SGHVS, CDR2 FQNEAQ. The CDR3 nucleotides are TGTGCCAGCAGCTTACGGAGGAGCGGATACGAGCAGTACTTC. Its protein product is CASSLRRSGYEQYF.

The chain combines TRBV7-9 with TRBJ2-3; D is possibly TRBD1 (6 bases). Trimming cost V 1 base and J 3 bases, with 8 bases left between them. Looked up from germline, CDR1 is SEHNR and CDR2 is FQNEAQ (reference sequence). This CDR3 comprises 14 residues. This chain's CDR3 is CASSLVDRTDTQYF. Written as DNA, the CDR3 is TGTGCCAGCAGCTTAGTAGACAGGACAGATACGCAGTATTTT.

The chain combines TRBV25-1 with TRBJ2-3, with D unclear. The CDR3 runs to 11 residues. The germline CDR1 and CDR2 sequences are MGHDK and SYGVNS. Trimming took off 7 bases at V and 6 bases at J, with 8 bases between the two ends. CDR3 loop: CASMGRDTQYF. CDR3 sequence (DNA): TGTGCCAGCATGGGCCGGGATACGCAGTATTTT.

The CDR3 sequence: CASSPDRGLYNEQFF. The CDR3 coding sequence is TGTGCCAGCAGCCCCGACAGGGGGCTTTACAATGAGCAGTTCTTC. V and J are TRBV6-5 and TRBJ2-1; 10 positions match TRBD1. CDR1 is MNHEY, CDR2 SVGAGI, per germline. CDR3 size: 15 residues. The trim removed 6 bases at V and 4 bases at J, leaving 6 bases unmatched.

The chain links TRBV5-4 to TRBJ1-1; no definite D call. This CDR3 spans 16 amino acids. The ends were cut back, 4 bases at V and 0 bases at J, with 16 bases in the middle. Per the germline V gene, CDR1 is SGHNT and CDR2 is YYREEE (reference sequence). CDR3 loop: CASSQEGTYMNTEAFF. Here the CDR3 DNA reads TGTGCCAGCAGCCAAGAGGGAACCTACATGAACACTGAAGCTTTCTTT.

V gene TRBV19 combines with J gene TRBJ2-7; D gene uncertain. From germline, CDR1 is LNHDA and CDR2 SQIVND (reference sequence). The CDR3 is made up of 12 amino acids. V lost 2 bases to trimming and J lost 3 bases, with 5 bases between them. The CDR3 loop reads CASSITDYEQYF. CDR3 DNA sequence: TGTGCCAGTAGTATAACAGACTACGAGCAGTACTTC.

This clone has only one observation. The DNA for the CDR3 is TGTGCCAGCAGTACCGGGACAGGCACGAATGAAGCTTTCTTT. It encodes CASSTGTGTNEAFF. The chain links TRBV5-6 to TRBJ1-1; 8 nucleotides match TRBD1. The germline gives CDR1 SGHDT, CDR2 YYEEEE. The V and J ends lost 5 bases and 7 bases, in that order; junction bases with no gene match: 10. The CDR3 has 14 amino acids.

The V gene is TRBV20-1, the J gene TRBJ2-7, with a possible D match to TRBD2 (5 bases). The germline CDR1 and CDR2 sequences are DFQATT and SNEGSKA (reference sequence). The CDR3 spans 11 residues. V dropped 5 bases and J dropped 0 bases, with 5 bases sitting between them. The CDR3 region has the DNA TGCAGTGCTGGGAGCTCCTACGAGCAGTACTTC. Translation: CSAGSSYEQYF.

This clone appeared a few times. The gene calls are TRBV7-9 and TRBJ1-1; unclear D gene. The V end lost 1 base, the J end lost 5 bases, and 5 bases lay between the germline ends. This CDR3 is built from 12 residues. Germline CDR1 reads SEHNR; CDR2 reads FQNEAQ (reference sequence). The CDR3 region is CASSLGETEAFF. CDR3 in DNA: TGTGCCAGCAGCTTAGGGGAGACTGAAGCTTTCTTT.

This chain uses TRBV11-2 with TRBJ2-5; tentative D call: TRBD2 (6 bases). Per germline, CDR1 SGHAT and CDR2 FQNNGV. The ends were cut back, 6 bases at V and 5 bases at J, with 13 bases in the middle. This CDR3 has 13 residues. The CDR3: CASSTGVRETQYF. The CDR3 bases are TGTGCCAGCAGTACGGGGGTAAGGGAGACCCAGTACTTC.

J is TRBJ2-7 and V is TRBV9, with 11 nucleotides matching TRBD2. The V gene end was trimmed by 3 bases and the J gene end by 4 bases; junction bases not matched to a gene: 3. Germline V gene data show CDR1 as SGDLS and CDR2 as YYNGEE. The CDR3 totals 14 residues. The CDR3 bases are TGTGCCAGCAGCGCAAGACTAGCGGGATACGAGCAGTACTTC. Residues: CASSARLAGYEQYF.

The chain recombines TRBV7-9 with TRBJ2-3; D remains ambiguous. This CDR3 has 13 residues. V shed 2 bases and J shed 2 bases, with 5 bases lying between them. Germline-derived CDR1 and CDR2 are SEHNR and FQNEAQ (reference sequence). The CDR3 DNA reads as TGTGCCAGCAGCTTACCCTACACAGATACGCAGTATTTT. Its protein is CASSLPYTDTQYF.

The chain recombines TRBV18 with TRBJ2-7; D is perhaps TRBD2 (6 bases). The CDR3 totals 14 residues. Trimming left V 6 bases short and J 7 bases short, with 19 bases between. Germline V gene data show CDR1 as KGHSH and CDR2 as LQKENI. CDR3 loop: CASSPGGDPAEQYF. CDR3 in DNA: TGTGCCAGCTCTCCCGGAGGGGACCCCGCGGAGCAGTACTTC.

The V and J genes are TRBV7-8 and TRBJ2-7; 8 bases match TRBD1. Germline V CDR1 and CDR2: SGHVS, FQNEAQ. With 5 bases clipped from V and 3 bases from J, the junction kept 6 bases outside the gene matches. The CDR3 has 14 amino acids. This CDR3 is CASSPQGQGYEQYF. For the CDR3, the DNA is TGTGCCAGCAGCCCTCAAGGACAGGGCTACGAGCAGTACTTC.

The chain has TRBV5-6 and TRBJ2-7; the D is unclear. V gave up 2 bases and J gave up 7 bases, with 10 bases separating them. There are 12 residues in the CDR3. Per germline, CDR1 SGHDT and CDR2 YYEEEE. The CDR3 spells CASSFLSTEQYF. The CDR3 region has the DNA TGTGCCAGCAGCTTCCTCTCTACGGAGCAGTACTTC. The full variable domain, its missing parts supplied by reference TRBV5-6 and TRBJ2-7, is DAGVTQSPTHLIKTRGQQVTLRCSPKSGHDTVSWYQQALGQGPQFIFQYYEEEERQRGNFPDRFSGHQFPNYSSELNVNALLLGDSALYLCASSFLSTEQYFGPGTRLTVT.

The genes are TRBV18 and TRBJ1-5; a weak D match, TRBD1 (5 bases). V was clipped by 3 bases and J by 3 bases, with 9 bases between them. From germline, CDR1 is KGHSH and CDR2 LQKENI. The CDR3 is made up of 14 amino acids. CDR3 sequence reads: CASSPSGDNQPQHF. In nucleotides, the CDR3 is TGTGCCAGCTCACCTTCGGGGGACAATCAGCCCCAGCATTTT. The full variable domain, with the rest looked up from reference TRBV18 and TRBJ1-5, is NAGVMQNPRHLVRRRGQEARLRCSPMKGHSHVYWYRQLPEEGLKFMVYLQKENIIDESGMPKERFSAEFPKEGPSILRIQQVVRGDSAAYFCASSPSGDNQPQHFGDGTRLSIL.

The J gene is TRBJ2-2, the V gene TRBV7-3, with a weak D call TRBD1 (6 bases). V lost 3 bases and J 6 bases, leaving 8 bases between the germline ends. The CDR3 sequence is 13 residues long. Germline CDR1 SGHTA, CDR2 FQGTGA. The CDR3 spells CASSFGGSGELFF. The CDR3 DNA is TGTGCCAGCAGCTTTGGGGGCTCCGGGGAGCTGTTTTTT.

The V gene is TRBV30, the J gene TRBJ1-2, with D possibly matching TRBD1 (5 bases). Trimming took 3 bases from V and 4 from J, leaving 12 bases between them. CDR3 length equals 13 residues. Looked up from germline, CDR1 is GTSNPN and CDR2 is SVGIG (reference sequence). CDR3 in amino acids: CAWRSGRGYGYTF. CDR3 sequence (DNA): TGTGCCTGGAGATCAGGGAGGGGCTATGGCTACACCTTC.

J is TRBJ1-1 and V is TRBV2; D ambiguous. V was shortened by 6 bases and J by 5 bases, with 16 bases between the two germline ends. CDR1 and CDR2 from the germline V gene are SNHLY and FYNNEI. There are 14 residues in the CDR3. CDR3 sequence: CASSIGRGRTEAFF. The CDR3 DNA reads as TGTGCCAGCAGCATAGGACGGGGAAGAACTGAAGCTTTCTTT.

The chain joins TRBV2 to TRBJ2-1, with D possibly matching TRBD2 (6 bases). The CDR3 covers 12 residues. Germline CDR1 SNHLY, CDR2 FYNNEI. Trimming left V 7 bases short and J 5 bases short, with 9 bases between. In DNA form, the CDR3 reads TGTGCCAGCACCGGGAGAAACAATGAGCAGTTCTTC. Its translation is CASTGRNNEQFF. Combining the CDR3 with reference TRBV2 and TRBJ2-1 gives the whole variable domain EPEVTQTPSHQVTQMGQEVILRCVPISNHLYFYWYRQILGQKVEFLVSFYNNEISEKSEIFDDQFSVERPDGSNFTLKIRSTKLEDSAMYFCASTGRNNEQFFGPGTRLTVL.

The V and J genes are TRBV6-5 and TRBJ2-7; 7 nucleotides match TRBD1. From germline, CDR1 is MNHEY and CDR2 SVGAGI. The CDR3 is made up of 16 amino acids. Germline trimming cut 4 bases from V and 7 bases from J; bases unmatched to any gene: 16. The chain's CDR3 is CASSCYPRDSLKEQYF. Here the CDR3 DNA reads TGTGCCAGCAGTTGTTACCCAAGGGACAGCCTGAAGGAGCAGTACTTC.

The chain combines TRBV11-3 with TRBJ2-7; 11 bases are shared with TRBD2. The CDR3 runs 20 residues. V shed 0 bases and J 0 bases; nucleotides not matched to a gene: 13. The germline V gene has CDR1 SGHNT and CDR2 YENEEA. CDR3 DNA sequence: TGTGCCAGCAGCTTAGAGAGGTGGCTAGCGGGAGGACTTAGCTCCTACGAGCAGTACTTC. Encoded protein: CASSLERWLAGGLSSYEQYF.

The chain carries TRBV9 and TRBJ1-2; maybe TRBD1 (5 bases). With 3 bases removed from V and 4 bases from J, the gap between germline ends came to 19 bases. This CDR3 is built from 16 residues. Germline-derived CDR1 and CDR2 are SGDLS and YYNGEE. This CDR3 reads CASSGGRTQDGYGYTF. DNA of the CDR3: TGTGCCAGCAGCGGGGGCAGGACCCAGGATGGCTATGGCTACACCTTC.

This chain joins TRBV25-1 and TRBJ2-1, with unresolved D. The CDR3 contains 11 residues. Trimming stripped 5 bases from V and 8 bases from J, with 7 bases between. The germline CDR1 and CDR2 sequences are MGHDK and SYGVNS. CDR3 loop: CASSSVDEQFF. The CDR3 DNA reads as TGTGCCAGCAGTTCGGTGGATGAGCAGTTCTTC. Filled out from reference TRBV25-1 and TRBJ2-1, the complete variable domain reads EADIYQTPRYLVIGTGKKITLECSQTMGHDKMYWYQQDPGMELHLIHYSYGVNSTEKGDLSSESTVSRIRTEHFPLTLESARPSHTSQYLCASSSVDEQFFGPGTRLTVL.